Ten or more counts support the clone carrying this TCR beta chain. The V and J ends lost 3 bases and 0 bases, in that order; junction bases with no gene match: 11. The germline gives CDR1 DFQATT, CDR2 SNEGSKA (reference sequence). The CDR3 has 16 residues. This sample was taken from a study of T cells in Graves' hyperthyroidism and ophthalmopathy. TCR beta CDR3 sequences were amplified from RNA transcripts. In the first-round RT-PCR of the TCR CDR3, the HTBI primer set was used. A single record per CDR3 protein comes from TCRdb applying MiXCR to the multiplex PCR reads. The sample holds approximately 360,000 distinct CDR3 sequences; 15% to 19% are singletons and the top ten take roughly 26%.

Sequencing used blood. This clonotype was obtained from a woman between 18 and 29 years old with Graves' hyperthyroidism that later progressed to Graves' ophthalmopathy. V usage is TRBV20-1 and J usage is TRBJ2-7; 7 bases match TRBD2. In DNA, the CDR3 is TGCAGTGCTAGGACGGGGGGTAAGGGTAGCTCCTACGAGCAGTACTTC. It is translated as CSARTGGKGSSYEQYF.